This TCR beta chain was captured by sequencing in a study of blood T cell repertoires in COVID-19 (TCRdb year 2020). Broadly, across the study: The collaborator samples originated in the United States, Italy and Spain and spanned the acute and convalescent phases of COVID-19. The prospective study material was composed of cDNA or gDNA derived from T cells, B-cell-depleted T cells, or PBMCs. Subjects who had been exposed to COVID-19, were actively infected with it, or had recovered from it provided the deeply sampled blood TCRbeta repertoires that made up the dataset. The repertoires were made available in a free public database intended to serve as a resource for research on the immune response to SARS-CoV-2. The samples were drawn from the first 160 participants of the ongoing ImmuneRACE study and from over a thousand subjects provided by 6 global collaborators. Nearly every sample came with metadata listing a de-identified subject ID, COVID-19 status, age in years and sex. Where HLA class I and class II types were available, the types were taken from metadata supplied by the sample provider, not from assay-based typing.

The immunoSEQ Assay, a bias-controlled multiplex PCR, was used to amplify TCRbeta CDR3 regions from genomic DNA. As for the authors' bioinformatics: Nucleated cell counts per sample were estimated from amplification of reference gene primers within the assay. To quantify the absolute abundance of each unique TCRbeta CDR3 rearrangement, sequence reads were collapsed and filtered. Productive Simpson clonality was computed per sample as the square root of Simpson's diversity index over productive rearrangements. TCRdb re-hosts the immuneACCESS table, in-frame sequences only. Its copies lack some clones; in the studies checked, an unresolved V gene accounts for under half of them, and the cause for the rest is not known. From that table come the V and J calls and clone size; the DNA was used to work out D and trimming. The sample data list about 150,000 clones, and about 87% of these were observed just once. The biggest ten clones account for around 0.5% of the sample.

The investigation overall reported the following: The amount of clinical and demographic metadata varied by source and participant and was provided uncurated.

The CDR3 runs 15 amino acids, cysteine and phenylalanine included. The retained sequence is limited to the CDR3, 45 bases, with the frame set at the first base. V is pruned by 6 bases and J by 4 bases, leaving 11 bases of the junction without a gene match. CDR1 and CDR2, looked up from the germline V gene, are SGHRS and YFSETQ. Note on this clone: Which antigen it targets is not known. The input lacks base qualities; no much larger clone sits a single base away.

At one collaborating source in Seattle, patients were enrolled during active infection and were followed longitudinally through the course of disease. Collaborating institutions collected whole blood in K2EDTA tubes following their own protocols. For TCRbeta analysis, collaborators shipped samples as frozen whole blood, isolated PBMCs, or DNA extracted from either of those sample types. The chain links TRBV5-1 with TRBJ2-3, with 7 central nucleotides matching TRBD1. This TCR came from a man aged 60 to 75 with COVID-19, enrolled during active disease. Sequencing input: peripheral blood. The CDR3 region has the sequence CASTPRQGIPDTQYF. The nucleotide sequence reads TGCGCCAGCACCCCCCGACAGGGTATTCCAGATACGCAGTATTTT.